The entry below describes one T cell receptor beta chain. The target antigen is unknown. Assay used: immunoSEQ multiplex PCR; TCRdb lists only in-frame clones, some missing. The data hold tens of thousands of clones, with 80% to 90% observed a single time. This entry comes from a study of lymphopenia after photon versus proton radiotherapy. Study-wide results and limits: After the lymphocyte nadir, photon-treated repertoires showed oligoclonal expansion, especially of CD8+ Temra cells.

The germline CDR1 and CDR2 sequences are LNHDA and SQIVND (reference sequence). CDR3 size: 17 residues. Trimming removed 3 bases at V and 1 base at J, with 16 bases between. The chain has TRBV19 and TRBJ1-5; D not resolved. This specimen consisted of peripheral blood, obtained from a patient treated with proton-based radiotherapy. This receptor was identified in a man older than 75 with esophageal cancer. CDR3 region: CASSIGSIVGSNQPQHF. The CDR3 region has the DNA TGTGCCAGTAGTATTGGCAGCATCGTCGGGAGCAATCAGCCCCAGCATTTT. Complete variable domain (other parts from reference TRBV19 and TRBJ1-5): DGGITQSPKYLFRKEGQNVTLSCEQNLNHDAMYWYRQDPGQGLRLIYYSQIVNDFQKGDIAEGYSVSREKKESFPLTVTSAQKNPTAFYLCASSIGSIVGSNQPQHFGDGTRLSIL.